This entry lists 12 T cell receptor beta chains sequenced from one sample in a study of Ad26.COV2.S vaccination and SARS-CoV-2 variants (dated by TCRdb to the early 2020s). Libraries were constructed by the immunoSEQ multiplex PCR assay. In TCRdb, the immuneACCESS table is reduced to in-frame sequences with V and J assigned. These tables do not hold every clone; where another copy was compared, an unresolved V gene accounts for under half, and the others remain unexplained. The sample data list about 680,000 clones, and roughly 90% of these were observed just once. Approximately 1.5% of the sample rests with the top ten. Interpreted using the paper, the treatment or condition label stands for: 19 received Ad26.COV2.S at low or high dose, single or two shots; 5 received placebo; per-sample allocation not given. Repertoires of vaccine and placebo recipients were sequenced from samples taken on day 63 after the first injection.

The sequenced sample was peripheral blood, obtained in a trial of Ad26.COV2.S vaccine versus placebo. These receptors originate from a person aged 18-60 years who received the Ad26.COV2.S COVID-19 vaccine or a placebo.

This clone showed up just a few times. The rearrangement joins TRBV4-3 to TRBJ1-6; 10 bases map to TRBD1. Germline V gene data show CDR1 as LGHNA and CDR2 as YSLEER. The CDR3 consists of 16 residues. V gave up 5 bases and J gave up 9 bases; unmatched junction bases: 10. In DNA, the CDR3 is TGCGCCAGCAGCACCGGACAGGGGGATTACAGTTCACCCCTCCACTTT. Translated, it gives CASSTGQGDYSSPLHF.

This chain uses TRBV6-6 with TRBJ1-1; 11 nucleotides align to TRBD1. The CDR3 is 16 amino acids. CDR1 MNHNY and CDR2 SVGAGI come from the germline V gene (reference sequence). The V and J ends lost 6 bases and 4 bases, in that order; junction bases with no gene match: 10. The CDR3 spells CASSSSIGTGGTEAFF. The CDR3 region has the DNA TGTGCCAGCAGCTCCTCCATAGGGACAGGGGGCACTGAAGCTTTCTTT.

The V gene is TRBV7-9, the J gene TRBJ1-1; possible D gene TRBD1, 6 bases. Germline-derived CDR1 and CDR2 are SEHNR and FQNEAQ (reference sequence). The CDR3 is 15 amino acids. Trimming took 1 base from V and 2 from J, leaving 11 bases between them. CDR3: CASSLVAGTNTEAFF. The DNA for the CDR3 is TGTGCCAGCAGCTTAGTCGCAGGGACAAACACTGAAGCTTTCTTT.

V and J are TRBV7-9 and TRBJ2-7; D might be TRBD2 (6 bases). The germline gives CDR1 SEHNR, CDR2 FQNEAQ (reference sequence). CDR3 length: 16 residues. V gave up 5 bases and J gave up 0 bases, with 17 bases separating them. The CDR3: CASSPGVRGSSYEQYF. As DNA, the CDR3 is TGTGCCAGCAGCCCGGGGGTCCGGGGGAGCTCCTACGAGCAGTACTTC.

The genes are TRBV4-3 and TRBJ2-1; TRBD1 might be the D (6 bases). The germline CDR1 and CDR2 sequences are LGHNA and YSLEER. The CDR3 runs to 18 residues. Trimming took off 1 base at V and 1 base at J, with 17 bases between the two ends. The CDR3 loop is CASSQGMSGDGSYNEQFF. CDR3 nucleotides: TGCGCCAGCAGCCAAGGTATGTCAGGGGACGGTTCCTACAATGAGCAGTTCTTC.

In DNA, the CDR3 is TGTGCCAGCAGCTTAGAGGCCAGAGACTATGGCTACACCTTC. It encodes CASSLEARDYGYTF. This sequence joins TRBV7-9 and TRBJ1-2; D call uncertain. V was trimmed by 1 base and J by 3 bases, leaving 9 bases between them. Germline CDR1 is SEHNR and CDR2 is FQNEAQ (reference sequence). This CDR3 has 14 residues.

The chain has TRBV7-3 and TRBJ2-5, with D perhaps matching TRBD1 (6 bases). The CDR3 totals 13 residues. Germline V gives CDR1 SGHTA, CDR2 FQGTGA. V was trimmed by 5 bases and J by 4 bases, leaving 11 bases between them. This CDR3 is CASSLDRSETQYF. The CDR3 DNA sequence: TGTGCCAGCAGCCTGGACAGATCAGAGACCCAGTACTTC.

V is TRBV20-1 and J is TRBJ2-7; the match to TRBD1 covers 9 bases. The germline V gene has CDR1 DFQATT and CDR2 SNEGSKA (reference sequence). The CDR3 has 13 amino acids. Trimming at V came to 3 bases and at J to 2 bases, leaving 2 bases not matched to a gene. The CDR3 DNA follows: TGCAGTGCTAGTACAGGGGGCACCTACGAGCAGTACTTC. It yields the protein CSASTGGTYEQYF.

This chain links TRBV19 with TRBJ1-1, with D uncertain. Germline CDR1 is LNHDA and CDR2 is SQIVND (reference sequence). Trimming took off 7 bases at V and 3 bases at J, with 18 bases between the two ends. This CDR3 contains 15 residues. The CDR3 bases are TGTGCCAGTAAACCCTTCGCGAGCGGGGACACTGAAGCTTTCTTT. Its translation is CASKPFASGDTEAFF.

V usage is TRBV7-2 and J usage is TRBJ1-6, with unresolved D. The germline V gene encodes CDR1 SGHTA and CDR2 FQGNSA. CDR3 length: 13 residues. V was clipped by 1 base and J by 10 bases, with 8 bases between them. The DNA of the CDR3 is TGTGCCAGCAGCTTAGGGAATGAATCACCCCTCCACTTT. Protein: CASSLGNESPLHF.

This clone was found a few times. CDR3 region: CATGRGFYEQYF. CDR3 DNA sequence: TGTGCCACCGGCCGCGGCTTCTACGAGCAGTACTTC. The rearrangement links TRBV6-6 to TRBJ2-7; D unclear. This CDR3 is built from 12 residues. V shed 10 bases and J shed 3 bases, with 13 bases lying between them. Germline values: CDR1 MNHNY, CDR2 SVGAGI (reference sequence).

The V call is TRBV15, the J call TRBJ1-2, with D possibly matching TRBD1 (5 bases). The germline V gene encodes CDR1 LNHNV and CDR2 YYDKDF (reference sequence). The CDR3 extends over 13 amino acids. Trimming took 4 bases from V and 5 from J, leaving 11 bases between them. CDR3 bases: TGTGCCACCAGCAATGGACAAACATATGGCTACACCTTC. It translates to CATSNGQTYGYTF.